These T cell receptor beta chains were read from a single sample in a study of T cells in Graves' hyperthyroidism and ophthalmopathy. TCRdb used MiXCR to reprocess the multiplex PCR reads, holding one entry per CDR3 protein. The data show 750,000 to 950,000 distinct CDR3 sequences, 38% seen once. Sequencing was performed on blood. The receptor set was obtained from a man between 18 and 29 years old with Graves' hyperthyroidism. Each CDR3 is given with its conserved first and last residue. The D gene is left open where the match is weak. Clone size, where shown, is once, few, many, or a class for clones that have expanded.

v_gene	abundance	d_gene	j_gene	len	CDR3aa	CDR3nt
TRBV19	.	TRBD1	TRBJ2-7	14	CASLLTGRGDEQYF	TGTGCCAGTCTATTGACAGGGCGAGGGGATGAGCAGTACTTC
TRBV27	.	.	TRBJ1-1	14	CASSRLQGHTEAFF	TGTGCCAGCAGTCGACTACAGGGACACACTGAAGCTTTCTTT
TRBV4-3	.	.	TRBJ1-1	13	CASSQDREAEAFF	TGCGCCAGCAGCCAAGATCGGGAAGCTGAAGCTTTCTTT
TRBV12-3/TRBV12-4	many	.	TRBJ1-3	12	CASSYDGNTIYF	TGTGCCAGCAGTTACGACGGAAACACCATATATTTT
TRBV10-3	many	.	TRBJ1-3	14	CAINGGEAGNTIYF	TGTGCCATCAATGGAGGGGAAGCTGGAAACACCATATATTTT
TRBV25-1	.	TRBD1	TRBJ1-6	14	CASSQTLTGSPLHF	TGTGCCAGCAGCCAAACCTTGACAGGGTCACCCCTCCACTTT
TRBV10-3	many	.	TRBJ1-1	14	CAISEGQKNTEAFF	TGTGCCATCAGTGAGGGACAAAAGAACACTGAAGCTTTCTTT
TRBV7-6	many	.	TRBJ2-7	15	CASRQAPLATDEQYF	TGTGCCAGCAGACAAGCCCCACTGGCTACCGACGAGCAGTACTTC
TRBV9	many	.	TRBJ1-2	12	CASSVPGYGYTF	TGTGCCAGCAGCGTACCCGGCTATGGCTACACCTTC
TRBV7-2	.	TRBD1	TRBJ1-3	15	CASSVTGGGGNTIYF	TGTGCCAGCAGCGTTACAGGGGGCGGAGGAAACACCATATATTTT
TRBV12-3/TRBV12-4	few	TRBD1	TRBJ1-2	13	CASNIDRGLGYTF	TGTGCCAGCAATATCGACAGGGGGCTTGGCTACACCTTC
TRBV19	many	TRBD1	TRBJ1-5	14	CASKPTGGAQPQHF	TGTGCCAGTAAGCCAACAGGGGGGGCTCAGCCCCAGCATTTT
TRBV6-2/TRBV6-3	few	.	TRBJ2-7	14	CASSYAASSYEQYF	TGTGCCAGCAGTTACGCGGCCAGCTCCTACGAGCAGTACTTC
TRBV12-5	few	.	TRBJ2-7	13	CASGLGQDFQQYF	TGTGCTAGTGGTTTGGGCCAGGACTTCCAGCAGTACTTC
TRBV5-1	.	TRBD1	TRBJ1-1	16	CASSPSRGTEATEAFF	TGCGCCAGCAGCCCCTCCAGGGGGACAGAGGCCACTGAAGCTTTCTTT
TRBV2	many	.	TRBJ1-5	14	CASRGTVTNQPQHF	TGTGCCAGCAGAGGGACGGTGACCAATCAGCCCCAGCATTTT
TRBV7-6	few	.	TRBJ2-7	17	CASSLAWGGQGLGEQYF	TGTGCCAGCAGCTTAGCGTGGGGGGGGCAGGGCTTAGGCGAGCAGTACTTC
TRBV5-1	.	.	TRBJ2-2	15	CASELGHPNTGELFF	TGCGCCAGCGAACTGGGACACCCGAACACCGGGGAGCTGTTTTTT
TRBV2	many	.	TRBJ2-2	15	CASRHGSYGAGELFF	TGTGCCAGCAGGCACGGGAGCTATGGCGCCGGGGAGCTGTTTTTT
TRBV20-1	many	.	TRBJ2-7	11	CSARGGVEQYF	TGCAGTGCTAGAGGAGGGGTAGAGCAGTACTTC
TRBV25-1	few	.	TRBJ1-1	15	CASSTRGLGNTEAFF	TGTGCCAGCAGCACCCGGGGGTTAGGGAACACTGAAGCTTTCTTT
TRBV20-1	few	.	TRBJ1-5	16	CSARDDLDNSNQPQHF	TGCAGTGCTAGAGATGACCTCGATAATAGCAATCAGCCCCAGCATTTT
TRBV19	few	.	TRBJ1-6	13	CASGGYYNSPLHF	TGTGCCAGTGGGGGTTACTATAATTCACCCCTCCACTTT
TRBV7-6	many	.	TRBJ2-7	13	CASSLGTPAGQYF	TGTGCCAGCAGCTTAGGGACTCCTGCCGGGCAGTACTTC
TRBV7-9	few	.	TRBJ1-3	14	CASSPDLWGNTIYF	TGTGCCAGCAGCCCTGACCTGTGGGGAAACACCATATATTTT